This note documents a single T cell receptor beta chain sequence. The antigen is not known. This sample stems from a study of cytomegalovirus exposure and HLA in healthy donors. Study-level points and caveats: Sequencing had likely introduced a cluster of highly shared sequence variants as an artifact.

V was trimmed by 1 base and J by 0 bases, leaving 9 bases between them. The CDR3 length is 16 residues. Germline CDR1 reads KGHSH; CDR2 reads LQKENI. A multiplex PCR was run with 60 Vbeta primers and 13 Jbeta primers. TCRdb's copy holds only in-frame clones and misses some; the assay was immunoSEQ multiplex PCR. The repertoire consists of approximately 200,000 clones, with roughly four fifths occurring once and the leading ten covering about 0.23%. The V gene is TRBV18, the J gene TRBJ1-4; D call uncertain. Sequenced input: PBMCs. This TCR was sampled from a girl aged 2 to 10 in good health and CMV-seronegative. CDR3 bases: TGTGCCAGCTCACCACAAGCCGGGTCAACTAATGAAAAACTGTTTTTT. As protein: CASSPQAGSTNEKLFF.